The T cell receptor beta chain under discussion was sequenced for a study of CD8 T cells in Susac syndrome. The germline V gene has CDR1 MGHRA and CDR2 YSYEKL. V lost 3 bases, J lost 8 bases, and 8 bases stayed unmatched. The CDR3 loop spans 15 amino acids. Reverse transcription of roughly 0.45 to 1 ug RNA was performed with random hexamers. TCRdb called the immunoSEQ multiplex PCR reads again in MiXCR, with one record for every CDR3 protein. The sample records some 200,000 distinct CDR3 sequences, 95% being singletons. The gene calls are TRBV4-1 and TRBJ2-1; TRBD2 matches at 9 bases. The sample was CD4+ T cells from PBMCs. The receptor comes from a human donor with multiple sclerosis. The CDR3 sequence is CASSQPGLASYEQFF. The CDR3 bases are TGCGCCAGCAGCCAGCCGGGACTAGCTTCCTATGAGCAGTTCTTC.